Following are 26 T cell receptor beta chains from one sample sequenced in a study of early T cells in non-severe SARS-CoV-2 infection. Via MiXCR, TCRdb re-called the 5' RACE reads, giving one row per CDR3 protein. The sample includes about 60,000 distinct CDR3 sequences, roughly 12% of them seen just once. Sequencing was done on a sample of whole blood. Receptors originate from an adult who was a healthcare worker with PCR-confirmed SARS-CoV-2 infection or an uninfected control (not recorded which).

The genes are TRBV2 and TRBJ2-3, with 8 bases fitting TRBD2. The CDR3 consists of 15 residues. Trimming at V came to 2 bases and at J to 5 bases, leaving 6 bases not matched to a gene. Germline CDR1 and CDR2: SNHLY and FYNNEI. The DNA of the CDR3 is TGTGCCAGCAGTGAATTAGGGGCGGGGGGAGATACGCAGTATTTT. Its protein is CASSELGAGGDTQYF.

This rearrangement joins TRBV28 to TRBJ2-2; D not resolved. Germline loops: CDR1 MDHEN, CDR2 SYDVKM. With 4 bases removed from V and 5 bases from J, the gap between germline ends came to 5 bases. The CDR3 is 12 amino acids. This CDR3 reads CASSSRTGELFF. CDR3 nucleotide sequence: TGTGCCAGCAGTTCCCGGACCGGGGAGCTGTTTTTT.

V gene TRBV30 combines with J gene TRBJ2-3, with TRBD2 matching 9 bases. The CDR3 runs 15 residues. CDR1 and CDR2 (germline): GTSNPN, SVGIG (reference sequence). V shed 4 bases and J 2 bases; nucleotides not matched to a gene: 7. CDR3 nucleotides: TGTGCCTGGACCAAACTAGCGGGCCTCACAGATACGCAGTATTTT. It specifies CAWTKLAGLTDTQYF.

This clonotype has at least ten counts. The V gene is TRBV2, the J gene TRBJ1-6; D remains unclear. Germline CDR1 and CDR2: SNHLY and FYNNEI. The CDR3 totals 14 residues. The V end was cut by 7 bases, the J end by 2 bases, with 9 bases between. The CDR3 sequence: CASKGGTYNSPLHF. CDR3 sequence (DNA): TGTGCCAGCAAGGGTGGGACCTATAATTCACCCCTCCACTTT. Complete variable domain (other parts from reference TRBV2 and TRBJ1-6): EPEVTQTPSHQVTQMGQEVILRCVPISNHLYFYWYRQILGQKVEFLVSFYNNEISEKSEIFDDQFSVERPDGSNFTLKIRSTKLEDSAMYFCASKGGTYNSPLHFGNGTRLTVT.

This clonotype was seen ten or more times. The genes are TRBV3-1 and TRBJ2-2; no definite D call. With 4 bases removed from V and 3 bases from J, the gap between germline ends came to 3 bases. This CDR3 comprises 12 residues. From germline, CDR1 is LGHDT and CDR2 YNNKEL (reference sequence). As DNA, the CDR3 is TGTGCCAGCAGCCTCTACACCGGGGAGCTGTTTTTT. Translated, it gives CASSLYTGELFF.

This clonotype was recorded at least ten times. This chain links TRBV10-3 with TRBJ1-1, with D maybe TRBD1 (6 bases). Germline loops: CDR1 ENHRY, CDR2 SYGVKD. Trimming took 10 bases from V and 0 from J, leaving 12 bases between them. The CDR3 sequence is 13 residues long. The CDR3 coding sequence is TGTGCCAAAAGGACAGACATGAACACTGAAGCTTTCTTT. The encoded protein is CAKRTDMNTEAFF.

The chain couples TRBV7-2 to TRBJ2-3, with D possibly being TRBD2 (5 bases). The length of the CDR3 is 13 residues. V lost 2 bases and J 4 bases, leaving 7 bases between the germline ends. Germline-derived CDR1 and CDR2 are SGHTA and FQGNSA. The CDR3 DNA reads as TGTGCCAGCAGCTTAAGGCGGGCAGATACGCAGTATTTT. Protein sequence: CASSLRRADTQYF.

The CDR3 DNA reads TGTGCCAGCTCCTGGACGCGGAGCTCCTACGAGCAGTACTTC. Amino acids: CASSWTRSSYEQYF. V usage is TRBV28 and J usage is TRBJ2-7; D is ambiguous. Trimming cost V 8 bases and J 0 bases, with 14 bases left between them. Germline assignment: CDR1 MDHEN and CDR2 SYDVKM. The CDR3 contains 14 residues.

The sample holds many counts of this clonotype. The chain has TRBV24-1 and TRBJ2-7; D might be TRBD1 (5 bases). With 3 bases removed from V and 6 bases from J, the gap between germline ends came to 17 bases. Germline V gives CDR1 KGHDR, CDR2 SFDVKD. This CDR3 has 15 amino acids. This chain's CDR3 is CATSDAATGAGEQYF. The CDR3, as DNA: TGTGCCACCAGTGATGCCGCCACAGGAGCTGGCGAGCAGTACTTC.

The chain has TRBV4-3 and TRBJ2-5; D is undetermined. The CDR3 runs 13 residues. Trimming shortened V by 3 bases and J by 4 bases, and 9 bases separated the two germline ends. CDR1 is LGHNA, CDR2 YSLEER, per germline. In DNA form, the CDR3 reads TGCGCCAGCAGCCAGAGAGACGGAGAGACCCAGTACTTC. Encoded protein: CASSQRDGETQYF.

CDR3 loop: CASRKDGTRNTGELFF. For the CDR3, the DNA is TGTGCCAGCAGGAAGGACGGGACTAGGAACACCGGGGAGCTGTTTTTT. The V and J genes are TRBV11-3 and TRBJ2-2; 8 positions agree with TRBD2. The V and J ends lost 6 bases and 1 base, in that order; junction bases with no gene match: 7. The CDR3 consists of 16 residues. Germline-derived CDR1 and CDR2 are SGHNT and YENEEA.

This chain connects TRBV6-5 to TRBJ1-2; D gene unclear. V lost 6 bases and J lost 4, with 18 bases in between. The CDR3 length is 15 residues. Germline V lookup: CDR1 MNHEY, CDR2 SVGAGI. The CDR3 sequence: CASSPDESAAYGYTF. CDR3 DNA sequence: TGTGCCAGCAGCCCCGACGAATCGGCGGCCTATGGCTACACCTTC.

The chain is built from TRBV7-3 and TRBJ2-1, with 7 bases lining up with TRBD1. This CDR3 region has 14 residues. The J segment lost 11 bases and the V segment lost 4 bases, leaving 11 bases of the junction unmatched. The germline gives CDR1 SGHTA, CDR2 FQGTGA. The CDR3, as DNA: TGTGCCAGCAGCTCCCGAGGGGGACAGTCTCAGCAGTTCTTC. Encoded protein: CASSSRGGQSQQFF.

This clonotype was recorded a few times. V gene TRBV29-1 combines with J gene TRBJ1-1; D is undetermined. Germline CDR1 reads SQVTM; CDR2 reads ANQGSEA. Trimming removed 4 bases at V and 1 base at J, with 7 bases between. The CDR3 totals 12 residues. The CDR3, as DNA: TGCAGCGTTGGCTACGGGAACACTGAAGCTTTCTTT. It specifies CSVGYGNTEAFF.

There are a few counts of this clonotype. The chain links TRBV2 to TRBJ2-1; D remains ambiguous. Germline V CDR1 and CDR2: SNHLY, FYNNEI. This CDR3 has 15 residues. The V end lost 4 bases, the J end lost 6 bases, and 16 bases lay between the germline ends. In nucleotides, the CDR3 is TGTGCCAGCAGTGGAGTAACAAGCCAAGTCAATGAGCAGTTCTTC. It specifies CASSGVTSQVNEQFF.

A note on this clonotype: At one end the junction does not follow the germline gene, possibly because of a read error. This chain links TRBV5-6 with TRBJ2-2; the D gene is possibly TRBD2 (6 bases). The CDR3 sequence is 15 residues long. Germline V gives CDR1 SGHDT, CDR2 YYEEEE. The CDR3 DNA reads as TGTGCCAGCAGCTGGAGGGACGGTCTCACCGGGGAGCTGTCTTTT. It specifies CASSWRDGLTGELSF.

This clonotype was detected many times. The rearrangement uses TRBV7-2 and TRBJ2-7, with 7 bases matching TRBD2. The CDR3 loop spans 15 amino acids. Germline V CDR1 and CDR2: SGHTA, FQGNSA. With 0 bases clipped from V and 4 bases from J, the junction kept 6 bases outside the gene matches. CDR3 residues: CASSLAEGTIYEQYF. The CDR3 DNA follows: TGTGCCAGCAGCTTAGCCGAAGGGACTATATACGAGCAGTACTTC. Supplemented by reference TRBV7-2 and TRBJ2-7, the full variable domain reads GAGVSQSPSNKVTEKGKDVELRCDPISGHTALYWYRQSLGQGLEFLIYFQGNSAPDKSGLPSDRFSAERTGGSVSTLTIQRTQQEDSAVYLCASSLAEGTIYEQYFGPGTRLTVT.

CDR3 bases: TGTGCCAGCAGTGAAAGTTGGACCGGGGAGCTGTTTTTT. Translated: CASSESWTGELFF. The V and J genes are TRBV6-1 and TRBJ2-2; D remains unclear. Germline V gene data show CDR1 as MNHNS and CDR2 as SASEGT. Between the trimmed V and J ends, which lost 2 bases and 5 bases, there was a span of 6 bases. The CDR3 is made up of 13 amino acids.

V gene TRBV18 combines with J gene TRBJ2-3; 9 positions agree with TRBD1. Germline V gives CDR1 KGHSH, CDR2 LQKENI. The CDR3 consists of 13 residues. After removal of 8 bases from V and 3 bases from J, the junction contained 3 bases not matched to a gene. The CDR3 loop is CASQGQGTDTQYF. DNA for the CDR3: TGTGCCAGCCAGGGACAGGGAACAGATACGCAGTATTTT.

This clonotype has a count of ten or more. The chain joins TRBV5-1 to TRBJ1-6, with D tentatively TRBD1 (6 bases). Germline CDR1 reads SGHRS; CDR2 reads YFSETQ. Trimming left V 4 bases short and J 7 bases short, with 9 bases between. This CDR3 is built from 13 residues. The CDR3 DNA follows: TGCGCCAGCAGCACTCAGGGGAATTCACCCCTCCACTTT. This translates into CASSTQGNSPLHF.

Only a few counts were recorded for this clonotype. V usage is TRBV7-6 and J usage is TRBJ1-4; D uncertain. V lost 5 bases, J lost 0 bases, and 7 bases lay in between. Germline CDR1 reads SGHVS; CDR2 reads FNYEAQ. This CDR3 is built from 14 residues. CDR3 amino acids: CASSRGATNEKLFF. The CDR3 nucleotides read TGTGCCAGCAGCCGGGGTGCAACTAATGAAAAACTGTTTTTT.

This clonotype was seen ten or more times. The rearrangement uses TRBV7-8 and TRBJ2-5; 11 bases are shared with TRBD2. Germline CDR1 and CDR2: SGHVS and FQNEAQ. J was trimmed by 3 bases and V by 8 bases; bases with no gene match: 17. The CDR3 is 18 amino acids. CDR3 bases: TGTGCCAGCTTTCCCCCCCTCCGACTAGCGGGGCGGAAAGAGACCCAGTACTTC. It specifies CASFPPLRLAGRKETQYF.

The chain joins TRBV5-1 to TRBJ2-7; 8 bases align to TRBD2. CDR3 size: 15 residues. CDR1 and CDR2 (germline): SGHRS, YFSETQ. With V trimmed by 0 bases and J by 5 bases, 7 bases remained unmatched. The CDR3 DNA reads TGCGCCAGCAGCTTGGAGGGACTAGAAGGGAACGAGCAGTACTTC. This encodes CASSLEGLEGNEQYF. Variable domain in full (rest from reference TRBV5-1 and TRBJ2-7): KAGVTQTPRYLIKTRGQQVTLSCSPISGHRSVSWYQQTPGQGLQFLFEYFSETQRNKGNFPGRFSGRQFSNSRSEMNVSTLELGDSALYLCASSLEGLEGNEQYFGPGTRLTVT.

V usage is TRBV28 and J usage is TRBJ1-1, with D uncertain. The CDR3 covers 16 residues. Deletions cut 5 bases from V and 2 bases from J, with 18 bases between. Germline-derived CDR1 and CDR2 are MDHEN and SYDVKM. Here the CDR3 reads CASSPTTRAPNTEAFF. CDR3 nucleotide sequence: TGTGCCAGCAGTCCTACCACAAGGGCCCCCAACACTGAAGCTTTCTTT.

With regard to this clonotype: This may arise from a read error, as a much more abundant clone is one base away. The chain has TRBV10-3 and TRBJ1-1; the D gene is possibly TRBD1 (6 bases). This CDR3 comprises 17 residues. Trimming stripped 7 bases from V and 0 bases from J, with 21 bases between. From germline, CDR1 is ENHRY and CDR2 SYGVKD. CDR3 sequence: CAINRDKGRGMNTEAFF. Here the CDR3 DNA reads TGTGCCATCAACAGGGACAAGGGGCGCGGGATGAACACTGAAGCTTTCTTT.

This clonotype was observed a handful of times. This chain uses TRBV18 with TRBJ2-3, with 8 nucleotides matching TRBD2. The V gene's germline CDR1 is KGHSH and CDR2 LQKENI. The CDR3 spans 18 residues. Trimming removed 1 base from V and 2 bases from J; junction bases left unmatched: 11. The CDR3 bases are TGTGCCAGCTCACCACGTGGGAATGGCGGGGGGCACACAGATACGCAGTATTTT. Translated: CASSPRGNGGGHTDTQYF. Variable domain in full (rest from reference TRBV18 and TRBJ2-3): NAGVMQNPRHLVRRRGQEARLRCSPMKGHSHVYWYRQLPEEGLKFMVYLQKENIIDESGMPKERFSAEFPKEGPSILRIQQVVRGDSAAYFCASSPRGNGGGHTDTQYFGPGTRLTVL.